This T cell receptor (beta chain) was recorded in a study of cytomegalovirus exposure and HLA in healthy donors. For this clone: Its antigen is currently unknown.

The study's findings and limits: In all likelihood, a cluster of highly shared sequence variants was a sequencing artifact.

The study ran its PCR with 60 Vbeta and 13 Jbeta primers. The protocol was immunoSEQ multiplex PCR, while the TCRdb copy is restricted to in-frame clones and leaves out a portion. The table has about 140,000 clones, 73% seen once; the top ten hold around 15%. The germline V gene encodes CDR1 KGHSH and CDR2 LQKENI. This CDR3 is 15 amino acids long. Trimming cost V 6 bases and J 5 bases; bases outside gene matches: 11. This clonotype originated in a human donor in good health. Sequenced sample: PBMCs. The genes are TRBV18 and TRBJ2-7, with 9 bases matching TRBD1. CDR3 in amino acids: CASSTPGQGFHEQYF. The DNA for the CDR3 is TGTGCCAGCTCTACTCCGGGACAGGGTTTCCACGAGCAGTACTTC.